This T cell receptor (beta chain) was found in a study of blood T cell repertoires in COVID-19. The overall study: PBMCs, B-cell-depleted T cells, or T cells were the source of the cDNA or gDNA that made up the material.

Clinical history reported by participants formed the basis on which cohorts were assigned. Recovery meant two consecutive negative NP/OP PCR tests, professional clearance, or resolved symptoms. This table comes from immunoSEQ multiplex PCR, and its TCRdb copy is limited to in-frame clones, with some not included. There are some 300,000 clones in the sample; roughly nine tenths occur only once, and 0.9% to 1.2% lies in the top ten. The CDR3 covers 13 residues. The germline CDR1 and CDR2 sequences are KGHDR and SFDVKD. After removal of 4 bases from V and 6 bases from J, the junction contained 0 bases not matched to a gene.

The chain links TRBV24-1 to TRBJ2-1; 9 bases align to TRBD2. Material: PBMCs or T cells enriched from blood (not recorded which). The source of this sequence is a woman aged 25 to 39 who had recovered from COVID-19. In DNA, the CDR3 is TGTGCCACCAGTGAGACTAGCGGCAATGAGCAGTTCTTC. It specifies CATSETSGNEQFF.